This T cell receptor beta chain is drawn from a study of long-term antiretroviral therapy in people with HIV. The CDR3 spans 13 residues. Germline trimming cut 4 bases from V and 5 bases from J; bases unmatched to any gene: 6. Germline CDR1 and CDR2: SGHNT and YYREEE (reference sequence). Researchers report immunoSEQ v3.0 was run at survey level. Some clones are missing from TCRdb's copy, which holds only in-frame ones; the method was immunoSEQ multiplex PCR. Of approximately 15,000 clones listed, 88% are singletons. The chain carries TRBV5-4 and TRBJ2-7; 7 nucleotides line up with TRBD1. The source was unsorted PBMCs, collected 6.9 years after starting antiretroviral therapy. The clonotype comes from a man aged 50 to 59 with HIV. CDR3: CASSPWDSHEQYF. The CDR3 nucleotides read TGTGCCAGCAGCCCCTGGGACAGCCACGAGCAGTACTTC.